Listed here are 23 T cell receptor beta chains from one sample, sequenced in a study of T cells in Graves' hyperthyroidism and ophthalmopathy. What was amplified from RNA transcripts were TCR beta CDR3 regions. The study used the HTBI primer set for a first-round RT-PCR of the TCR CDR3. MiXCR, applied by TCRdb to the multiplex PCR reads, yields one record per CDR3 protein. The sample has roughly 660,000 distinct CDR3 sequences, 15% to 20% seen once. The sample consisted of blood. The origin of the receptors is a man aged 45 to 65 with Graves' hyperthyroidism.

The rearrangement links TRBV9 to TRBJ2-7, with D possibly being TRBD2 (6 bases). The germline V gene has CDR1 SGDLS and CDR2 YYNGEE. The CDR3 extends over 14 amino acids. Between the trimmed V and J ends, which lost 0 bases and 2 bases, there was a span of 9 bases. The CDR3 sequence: CASSVGRETYEQYF. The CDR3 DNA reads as TGTGCCAGCAGCGTAGGTCGGGAGACCTACGAGCAGTACTTC.

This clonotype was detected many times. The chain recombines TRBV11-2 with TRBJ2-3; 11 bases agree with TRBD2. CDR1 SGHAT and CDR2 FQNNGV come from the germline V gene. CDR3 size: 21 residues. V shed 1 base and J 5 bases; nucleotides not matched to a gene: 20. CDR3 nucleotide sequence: TGTGCCAGCAGCTTAGTTTGTTACATCAGACTAGCGGGAACCGGCGGAGATACGCAGTATTTT. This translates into CASSLVCYIRLAGTGGDTQYF.

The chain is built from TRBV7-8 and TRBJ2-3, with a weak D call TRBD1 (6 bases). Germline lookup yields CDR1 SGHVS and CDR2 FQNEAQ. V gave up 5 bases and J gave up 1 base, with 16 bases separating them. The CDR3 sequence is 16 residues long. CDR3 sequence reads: CASSPKGQSRTDTQYF. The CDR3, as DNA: TGTGCCAGCAGCCCGAAAGGACAGAGCCGCACAGATACGCAGTATTTT. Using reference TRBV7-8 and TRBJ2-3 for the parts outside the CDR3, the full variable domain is GAGVSQSPRYKVAKRGQDVALRCDPISGHVSLFWYQQALGQGPEFLTYFQNEAQLDKSGLPSDRFFAERPEGSVSTLKIQRTQQEDSAVYLCASSPKGQSRTDTQYFGPGTRLTVL.

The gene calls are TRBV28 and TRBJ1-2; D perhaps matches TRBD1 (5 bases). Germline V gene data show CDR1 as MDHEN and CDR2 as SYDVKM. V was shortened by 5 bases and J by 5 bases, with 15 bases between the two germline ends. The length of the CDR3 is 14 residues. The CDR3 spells CASSQRAGWYGYTF. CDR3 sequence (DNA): TGTGCCAGCAGTCAACGGGCAGGGTGGTATGGCTACACCTTC.

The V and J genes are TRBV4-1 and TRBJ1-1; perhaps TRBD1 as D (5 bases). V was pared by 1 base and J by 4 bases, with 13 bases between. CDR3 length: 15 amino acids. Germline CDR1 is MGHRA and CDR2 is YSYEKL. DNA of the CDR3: TGCGCCAGCAGCCAAGTTCATCAGAGGGGCACTGAAGCTTTCTTT. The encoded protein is CASSQVHQRGTEAFF.

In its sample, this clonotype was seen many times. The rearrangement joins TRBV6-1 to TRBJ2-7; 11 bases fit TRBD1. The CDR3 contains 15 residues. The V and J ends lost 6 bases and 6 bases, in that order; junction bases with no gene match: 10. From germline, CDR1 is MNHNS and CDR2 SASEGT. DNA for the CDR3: TGTGCCAGCAGGGGCCGGGACAGGGGGACCCCCGAGCAGTACTTC. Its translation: CASRGRDRGTPEQYF.

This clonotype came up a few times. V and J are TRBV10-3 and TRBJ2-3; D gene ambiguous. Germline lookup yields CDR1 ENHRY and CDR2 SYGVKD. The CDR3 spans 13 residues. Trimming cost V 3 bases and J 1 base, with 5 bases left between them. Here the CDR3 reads CAISERGTDTQYF. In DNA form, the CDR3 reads TGTGCCATCAGTGAAAGGGGCACAGATACGCAGTATTTT.

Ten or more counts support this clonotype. This chain's CDR3 is CASSSADRNNSPLHF. The DNA of the CDR3 is TGTGCCAGCAGTTCCGCGGACAGAAATAATTCACCCCTCCACTTT. The chain recombines TRBV12-3 or TRBV12-4 with TRBJ1-6, with D possibly being TRBD1 (6 bases). CDR3 length equals 15 residues. Trimming removed 4 bases from V and 5 bases from J, with 12 bases in between.

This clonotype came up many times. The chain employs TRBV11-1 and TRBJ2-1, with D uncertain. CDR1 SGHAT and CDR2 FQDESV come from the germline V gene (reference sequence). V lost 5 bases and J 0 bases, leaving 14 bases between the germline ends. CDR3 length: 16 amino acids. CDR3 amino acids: CASSPSSGGSYNEQFF. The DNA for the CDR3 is TGTGCCAGCAGCCCGAGCTCGGGCGGCTCCTACAATGAGCAGTTCTTC.

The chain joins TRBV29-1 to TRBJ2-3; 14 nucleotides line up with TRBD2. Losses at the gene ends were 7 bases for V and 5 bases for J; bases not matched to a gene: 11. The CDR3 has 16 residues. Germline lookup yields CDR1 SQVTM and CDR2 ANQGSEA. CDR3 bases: TGCAGCGCCCGGGACCGACTAGCGGGAGGGGTAGATACGCAGTATTTT. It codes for CSARDRLAGGVDTQYF.

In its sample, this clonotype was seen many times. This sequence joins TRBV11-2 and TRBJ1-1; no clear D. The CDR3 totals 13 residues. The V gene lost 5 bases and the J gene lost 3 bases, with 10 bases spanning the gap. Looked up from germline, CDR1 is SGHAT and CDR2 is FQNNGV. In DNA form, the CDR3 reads TGTGCCAGCAGCCGGGAGGCTGACACTGAAGCTTTCTTT. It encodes CASSREADTEAFF.

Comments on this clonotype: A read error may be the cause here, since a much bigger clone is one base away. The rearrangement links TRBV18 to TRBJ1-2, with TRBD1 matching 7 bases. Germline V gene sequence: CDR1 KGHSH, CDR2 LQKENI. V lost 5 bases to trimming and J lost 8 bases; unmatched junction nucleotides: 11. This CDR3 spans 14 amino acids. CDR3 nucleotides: TGTGCCAGCTCATCAGTGACAACAGGGGAGGGCTACACCTTC. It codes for CASSSVTTGEGYTF.

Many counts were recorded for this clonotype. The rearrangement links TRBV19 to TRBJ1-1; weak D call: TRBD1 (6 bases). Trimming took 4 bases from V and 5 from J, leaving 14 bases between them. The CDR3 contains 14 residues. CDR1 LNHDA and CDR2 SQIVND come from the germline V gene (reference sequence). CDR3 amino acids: CASSRTGKSTEAFF. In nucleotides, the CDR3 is TGTGCCAGTAGTAGAACAGGGAAAAGTACTGAAGCTTTCTTT.

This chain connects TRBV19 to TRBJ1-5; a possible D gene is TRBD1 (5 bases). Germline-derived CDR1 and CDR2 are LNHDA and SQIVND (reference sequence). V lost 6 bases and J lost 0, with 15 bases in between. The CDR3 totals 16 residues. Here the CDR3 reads CASSPTPDSSNQPQHF. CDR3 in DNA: TGTGCCAGTAGCCCCACCCCCGACAGTAGCAATCAGCCCCAGCATTTT.

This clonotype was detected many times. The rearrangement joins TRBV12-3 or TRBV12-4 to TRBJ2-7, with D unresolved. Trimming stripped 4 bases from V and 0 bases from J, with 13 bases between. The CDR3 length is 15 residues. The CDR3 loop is CASSSRETSSYEQYF. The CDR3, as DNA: TGTGCCAGCAGTTCCAGAGAAACATCCTCCTACGAGCAGTACTTC.

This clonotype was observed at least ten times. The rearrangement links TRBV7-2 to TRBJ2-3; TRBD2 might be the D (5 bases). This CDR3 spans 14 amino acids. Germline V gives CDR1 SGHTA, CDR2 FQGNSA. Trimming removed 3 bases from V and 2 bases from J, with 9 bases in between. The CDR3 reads CASSLTRDTDTQYF. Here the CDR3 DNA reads TGTGCCAGCAGCTTGACTCGGGACACAGATACGCAGTATTTT. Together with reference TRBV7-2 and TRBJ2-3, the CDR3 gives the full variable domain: GAGVSQSPSNKVTEKGKDVELRCDPISGHTALYWYRQSLGQGLEFLIYFQGNSAPDKSGLPSDRFSAERTGGSVSTLTIQRTQQEDSAVYLCASSLTRDTDTQYFGPGTRLTVL.

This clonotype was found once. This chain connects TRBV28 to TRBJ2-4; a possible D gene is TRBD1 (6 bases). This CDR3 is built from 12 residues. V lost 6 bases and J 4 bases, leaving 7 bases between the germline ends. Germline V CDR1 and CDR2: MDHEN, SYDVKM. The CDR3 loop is CASRGQKNIQYF. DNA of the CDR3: TGTGCCAGCAGAGGACAGAAAAACATTCAGTACTTC.

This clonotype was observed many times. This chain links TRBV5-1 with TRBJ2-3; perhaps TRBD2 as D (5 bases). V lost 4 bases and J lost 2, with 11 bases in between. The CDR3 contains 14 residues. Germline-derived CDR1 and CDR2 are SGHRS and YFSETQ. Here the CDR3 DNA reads TGCGCCAGCAGCCCGGCCGGGATCACAGATACGCAGTATTTT. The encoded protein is CASSPAGITDTQYF.

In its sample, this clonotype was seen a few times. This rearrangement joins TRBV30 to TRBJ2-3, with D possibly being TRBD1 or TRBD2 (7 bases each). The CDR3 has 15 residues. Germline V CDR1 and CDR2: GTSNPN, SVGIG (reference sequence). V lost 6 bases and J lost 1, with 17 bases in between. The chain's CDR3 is CACSRGGSGTDTQYF. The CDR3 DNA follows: TGTGCCTGTTCCAGGGGGGGCAGCGGCACAGATACGCAGTATTTT. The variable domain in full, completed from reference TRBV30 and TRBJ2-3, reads SQTIHQWPATLVQPVGSPLSLECTVEGTSNPNLYWYRQAAGRGLQLLFYSVGIGQISSEVPQNLSASRPQDRQFILSSKKLLLSDSGFYLCACSRGGSGTDTQYFGPGTRLTVL.

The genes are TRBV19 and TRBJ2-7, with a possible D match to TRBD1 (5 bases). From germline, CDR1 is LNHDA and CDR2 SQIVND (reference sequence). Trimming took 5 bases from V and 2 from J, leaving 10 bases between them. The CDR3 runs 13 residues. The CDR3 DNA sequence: TGTGCCAGTAGTGAACAGGCGACCTACGAGCAGTACTTC. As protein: CASSEQATYEQYF.

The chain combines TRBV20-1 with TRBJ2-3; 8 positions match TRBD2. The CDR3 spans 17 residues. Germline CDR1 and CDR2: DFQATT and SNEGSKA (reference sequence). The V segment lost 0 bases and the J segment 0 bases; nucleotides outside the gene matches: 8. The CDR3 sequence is CSARDLYGRGSTDTQYF. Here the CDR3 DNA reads TGCAGTGCTAGAGATCTATACGGGAGGGGTAGCACAGATACGCAGTATTTT.

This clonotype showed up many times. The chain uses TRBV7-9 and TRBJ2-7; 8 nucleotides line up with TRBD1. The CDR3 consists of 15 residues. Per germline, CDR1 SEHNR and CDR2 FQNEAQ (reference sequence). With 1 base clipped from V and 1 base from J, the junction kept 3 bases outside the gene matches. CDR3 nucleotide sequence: TGTGCCAGCAGCTTAGAGACAGGGGATTCCTACGAGCAGTACTTC. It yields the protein CASSLETGDSYEQYF.

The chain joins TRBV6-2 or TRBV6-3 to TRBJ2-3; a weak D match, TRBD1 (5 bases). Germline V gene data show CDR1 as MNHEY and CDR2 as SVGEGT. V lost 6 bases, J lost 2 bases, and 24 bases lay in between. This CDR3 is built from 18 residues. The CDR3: CASSLPPAIRAATDTQYF. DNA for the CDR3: TGTGCCAGCAGCCTCCCCCCGGCCATCAGGGCCGCCACAGATACGCAGTATTTT.